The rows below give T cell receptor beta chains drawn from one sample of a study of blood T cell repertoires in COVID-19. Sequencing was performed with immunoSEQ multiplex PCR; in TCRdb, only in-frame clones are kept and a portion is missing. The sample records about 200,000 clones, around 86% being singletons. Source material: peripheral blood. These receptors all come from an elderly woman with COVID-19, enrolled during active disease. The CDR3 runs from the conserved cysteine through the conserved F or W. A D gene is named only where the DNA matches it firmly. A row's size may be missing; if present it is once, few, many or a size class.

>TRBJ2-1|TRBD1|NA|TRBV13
TGTGCCAGCAGCTCCCTCCGGGACAGGGGAGATGAGCAGTTCTTC
CASSSLRDRGDEQFF
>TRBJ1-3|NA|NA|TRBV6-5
TGTGCCAGCAGAGGCTCGAGGGCAGGAAACACCATATATTTT
CASRGSRAGNTIYF
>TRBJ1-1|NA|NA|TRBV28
TGTGCCAGCAAACCGGGACAATCGTACACTGAAGCTTTCTTT
CASKPGQSYTEAFF
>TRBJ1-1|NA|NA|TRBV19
TGTGCCAGTAGTCTTCGGAGCAGCATGGCTTTCTTT
CASSLRSSMAFF
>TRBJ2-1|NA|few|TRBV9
TGTGCCAGCAGTTTCAGCTCCTACAATGAGCAGTTCTTC
CASSFSSYNEQFF
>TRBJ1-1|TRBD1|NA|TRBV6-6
TGTGCCAGCAGCCTGGCAGGGGGTTCGTACACTGAAGCTTTCTTT
CASSLAGGSYTEAFF
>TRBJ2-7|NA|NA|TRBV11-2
TGTGCCAGCAGCTTACTAGCCTACGAGCAGTACTTC
CASSLLAYEQYF
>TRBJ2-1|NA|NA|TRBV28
TGTGCCAGCAGATCCTCTAGTAGAGATGAGCAGTTCTTC
CASRSSSRDEQFF
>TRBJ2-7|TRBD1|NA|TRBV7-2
TGTGCCAGCAGCTTGGACAGGCTGGCGACGGCCGAGCAGTACTTC
CASSLDRLATAEQYF
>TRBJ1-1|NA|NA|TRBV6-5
TGTGCCAGCAGTTCGACAATTCCGAAACCTGAAGCTTTCTTT
CASSSTIPKPEAFF
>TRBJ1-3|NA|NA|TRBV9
TGTGCCAGCAGCGTAGTAGCAGCTGGAAACACCATATATTTT
CASSVVAAGNTIYF
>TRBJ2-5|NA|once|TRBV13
TGTGCCAGCAGCTTAAAGTTCCAGCGGCAAGAGACCCAGTACTTC
CASSLKFQRQETQYF
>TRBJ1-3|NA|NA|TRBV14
TGTGCCAGCAGCCAAGATCCCTTCTCTGGAAACACCATATATTTT
CASSQDPFSGNTIYF
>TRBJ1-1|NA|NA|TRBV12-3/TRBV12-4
TGTGCCAGTGACCAAGGGGGGAACACTGAAGCTTTCTTT
CASDQGGNTEAFF
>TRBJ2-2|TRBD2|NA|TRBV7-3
TGTGCCAGCAGCTCAAAAGGGAGGATTGAGCGGGAGGGCCGTAGCACCGGGGAGCTGTTTTTT
CASSSKGRIEREGRSTGELFF
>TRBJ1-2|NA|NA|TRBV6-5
TGTGCCAGCCTCCCGGGTCCCCAGTATGGCTACACCTTC
CASLPGPQYGYTF
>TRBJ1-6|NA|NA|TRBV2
TGTGCCAGCAGTGAAAGGCAGGGGATTATCTCACCCCTCCACTTT
CASSERQGIISPLHF
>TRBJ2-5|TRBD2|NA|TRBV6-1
TGTGCCAGCAGTGAAGCGCTTCGGGGGGGGGCTAGTAAGACCCAGTACTTC
CASSEALRGGASKTQYF
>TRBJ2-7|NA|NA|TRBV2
TGTGCCAGCAGTGTCTCTGGGCAGGGTGACAACGAGCAGTACTTC
CASSVSGQGDNEQYF
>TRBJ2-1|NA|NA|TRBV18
TGTGCCAGCTCACTCGACAGGTTACAGTTCTTC
CASSLDRLQFF
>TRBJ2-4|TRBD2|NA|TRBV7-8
TGTGCCAGCAGCTTCGCGGGGGGGAACATTCAGTACTTC
CASSFAGGNIQYF
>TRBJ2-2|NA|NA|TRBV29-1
TGCAGCGTTGATAATGTCGGGGAGCTGTTTTTT
CSVDNVGELFF
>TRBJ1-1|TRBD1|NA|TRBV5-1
TGCGCCAGCAGCTCCGGACAGGGGGGTTTGTCGACTGAAGCTTTCTTT
CASSSGQGGLSTEAFF
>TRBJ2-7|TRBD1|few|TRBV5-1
TGCGCCAGCAGCTTGGGGGACAGGTTAACCTACGAGCAGTACTTC
CASSLGDRLTYEQYF
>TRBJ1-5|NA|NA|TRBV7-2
TGTGCCAGCAGCCCACGGTCCCCGGGACATCTCGGGGGCAATCAGCCCCAGCATTTT
CASSPRSPGHLGGNQPQHF
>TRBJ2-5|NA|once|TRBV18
TGTGCCAGCTCTGGAGGGATCGAGACCCAGTACTTC
CASSGGIETQYF
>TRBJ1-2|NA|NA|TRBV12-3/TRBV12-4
TGTGCCAGCAGTTTTGCACAGGCGAGCTACACCTTC
CASSFAQASYTF
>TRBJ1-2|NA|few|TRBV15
TGTGCCACCAGCAGACAAAGATCGAGCTATGGCTACACCTTC
CATSRQRSSYGYTF
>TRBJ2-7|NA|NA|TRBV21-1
TGTGCCAGCAGCGCGGGCAGGTGCCCCTACGAGCAGTACTTC
CASSAGRCPYEQYF
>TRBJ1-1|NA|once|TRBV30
TGTGCCTGGACCGGGACAATCAATGAAGCTTTCTTT
CAWTGTINEAFF
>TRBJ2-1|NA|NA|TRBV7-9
TGTGCCAGCAGCCCCCAATTGAGCTCCTACAATGAGCAGTTCTTC
CASSPQLSSYNEQFF
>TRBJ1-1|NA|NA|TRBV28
TGTGCCAGCAGGTCACCCGGACGGGGGACTGAAGCTTTCTTT
CASRSPGRGTEAFF
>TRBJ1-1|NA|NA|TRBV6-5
TGTGCCAGCAGTCCCCGGGGGGCCGGCACTGAAGCTTTCTTT
CASSPRGAGTEAFF
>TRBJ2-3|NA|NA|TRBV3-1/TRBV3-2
TGTGCCAGCAGCCAAACTAGCTCGGGGGCAGATACGCAGTATTTT
CASSQTSSGADTQYF
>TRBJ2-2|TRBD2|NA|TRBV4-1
TGCGCCAGGGTCCTCAAGCGGCTAGCGGTAAACACCGGGGAGCTGTTTTTT
CARVLKRLAVNTGELFF
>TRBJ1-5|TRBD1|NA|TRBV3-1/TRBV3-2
TGTGCCAGCAGCCATGGGGGACAGGGGCGCAATCAGCCCCAGCATTTT
CASSHGGQGRNQPQHF
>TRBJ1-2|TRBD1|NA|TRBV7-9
TGTGCCAGCAGCTACTCCGACAGGGGCAATGGCTACACCTTC
CASSYSDRGNGYTF
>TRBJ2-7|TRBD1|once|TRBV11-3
TGTGCCAGCAGCCAAGGACAGGGTAAGCAGTACTTC
CASSQGQGKQYF
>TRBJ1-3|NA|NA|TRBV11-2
TGTGCCAGCAGCTTAATCTACTCTGGAAACACCATATATTTT
CASSLIYSGNTIYF
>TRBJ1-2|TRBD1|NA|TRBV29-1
TGCAGCGCCCCGGGACAGGGTGTTTATGGCTACACCTTC
CSAPGQGVYGYTF
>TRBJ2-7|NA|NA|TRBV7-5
TGTGCCAGAAGCTTAGTGGGACTAGCGGGCGCCTACGAGCAGTACTTC
CARSLVGLAGAYEQYF
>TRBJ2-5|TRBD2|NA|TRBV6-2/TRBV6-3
TGTGCCAGCAGTCTTCGACTAGCGGGAGGGAGGGAGACCCAGTACTTC
CASSLRLAGGRETQYF
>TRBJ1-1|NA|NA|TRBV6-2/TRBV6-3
TGTGCCAGCAGCCAACCGGGGTTCAGGATTCATGGGGACACTGAAGCTTTCTTT
CASSQPGFRIHGDTEAFF
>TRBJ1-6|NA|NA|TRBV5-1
TGCGCCAGCAGCTTGTGGGCAGGGGCAGGGAATTCACCCCTCCACTTT
CASSLWAGAGNSPLHF
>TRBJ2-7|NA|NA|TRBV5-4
TGTGCCAGCAGCTTAATTAGCTCCTACGAGCAGTACTTC
CASSLISSYEQYF
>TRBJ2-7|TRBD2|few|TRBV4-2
TGTGCCAGCAGCCAAGAGGCGGGGGGCTCCTACGAGCAGTACTTC
CASSQEAGGSYEQYF
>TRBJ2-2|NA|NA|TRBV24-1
TGTGCCACCAGTGACCGTAACACCGGGGAGCTGTTTTTT
CATSDRNTGELFF
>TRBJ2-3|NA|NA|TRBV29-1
TGCAGCGTTGAGGGGGACTTCGTCGGCACAGATACGCAGTATTTT
CSVEGDFVGTDTQYF
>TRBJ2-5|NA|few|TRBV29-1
TGCAGCGGTGGGGCGCAACAAGAGACCCAGTACTTC
CSGGAQQETQYF
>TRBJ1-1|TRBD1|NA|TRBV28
TGTGCCAGCAAGGGGACAGGCCCCGCGGCTTTCTTT
CASKGTGPAAFF
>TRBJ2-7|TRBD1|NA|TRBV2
TGTGCCAGCAAATTTGGACAGGGCTCCTACGAGCAGTACTTC
CASKFGQGSYEQYF
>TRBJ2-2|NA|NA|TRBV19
TGTGCCAGTAGACCGGGACACATCACCGGGGAGCTGTTTTTT
CASRPGHITGELFF
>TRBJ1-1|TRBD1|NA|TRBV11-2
TGTGCCAGCAGCTTTGAGAGGAGGGGGCAAGCTTTCTTT
CASSFERRGQAFF
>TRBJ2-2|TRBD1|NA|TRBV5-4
TGTGCCAGCAGCTTGAGGACAGGGGGCAACACCGGGGAGCTGTTTTTT
CASSLRTGGNTGELFF